A single T cell receptor beta chain is shown here with its context. The antigen is undetermined. Germline lookup yields CDR1 KGHSH and CDR2 LQKENI. V lost 4 bases and J 0 bases, leaving 7 bases between the germline ends. The CDR3 is 14 residues long. The entry originates in a study of CD8 T cells in ankylosing spondylitis. Findings and caveats of the study: Seemingly distinctive of ankylosing spondylitis blood was a TCR beta motif formed by eight highly homologous variants.

TCRdb used MiXCR to reprocess the 5' RACE reads, holding one entry per CDR3 protein. Altogether a few hundred thousand distinct CDR3 sequences are present, 6.5% to 10% being singletons, with the ten largest covering just over 14%. The J gene is TRBJ1-5, the V gene TRBV18; D is ambiguous. Sequenced material: blood, either unsorted or a sorted T cell fraction (not recorded which). This sequence was found in a male donor with ankylosing spondylitis. This CDR3 reads CASSRGVSNQPQHF. DNA for the CDR3: TGTGCCAGCTCACGCGGAGTTAGCAATCAGCCCCAGCATTTT.